Listed below are T cell receptor beta chains from one sample, sequenced in a study of cytomegalovirus exposure and HLA in healthy donors. TCRdb's copy holds only in-frame clones and misses some; the assay was immunoSEQ multiplex PCR. The repertoire holds about 210,000 clones, with around 79% as singletons. Sequencing was carried out using PBMCs. These receptors were taken from a male donor in good health and CMV-seronegative. Each CDR3 is given with its conserved first and last residue.

J gene,V gene,CDR3 protein
TRBJ1-2,TRBV7-3,CASSLNGGNYGYTF
TRBJ2-1,TRBV6-6,CASSTLAGESYNEQFF
TRBJ1-2,TRBV5-1,CASSFQGDGYTF
TRBJ1-2,TRBV4-3,CASSQAPRNYGYTF
TRBJ2-7,TRBV5-1,CASSLDGRGGEQYF
TRBJ1-1,TRBV19,CASSIGRGEAFF
TRBJ1-1,TRBV27,CASSPLGVNTEAFF
TRBJ1-5,TRBV18,CASSAGGNQPQHF
TRBJ2-7,TRBV9,CASSVVYGSGQYF
TRBJ2-2,TRBV15,CATGQLTGELFF
TRBJ2-7,TRBV4-3,CASSLLSGEEQYF
TRBJ1-1,TRBV5-4,CASSPWTGAEAFF
TRBJ1-3,TRBV5-4,CASSFGGADTIYF
TRBJ1-5,TRBV5-1,CASSMDRGTQPQHF
TRBJ1-2,TRBV11-2,CASSLMSGLGYGYTF